These 27 T cell receptor beta chains were all obtained from the same sample, sequenced in a study of T cell repertoires in cytomegalovirus infection. TCRdb ran MiXCR on the reads and lists one entry per CDR3 protein. Of fewer than 250,000 distinct CDR3 sequences listed, over 9% are singletons. Input material: PBMCs. The receptor set was obtained from a human donor in good health (CMV status not recorded). Some clones in this sample may be carry-over from other donors' samples.

Many counts were recorded for this clonotype. CDR3 sequence (DNA): TGTGCCAGCAGCTATGACTACAGGGCCACCGGGGAGCTGTTTTTT. Its translation: CASSYDYRATGELFF. This chain joins TRBV7-2 and TRBJ2-2, with D maybe TRBD1 (6 bases). From germline, CDR1 is SGHTA and CDR2 FQGNSA. This CDR3 is 15 amino acids long. Trimming stripped 4 bases from V and 4 bases from J, with 13 bases between.

This clonotype has ten or more counts. The V gene is TRBV7-2, the J gene TRBJ1-4; 8 nucleotides line up with TRBD1. Germline V gives CDR1 SGHTA, CDR2 FQGNSA. This CDR3 spans 14 amino acids. V lost 4 bases, J lost 6 bases, and 4 bases stayed unmatched. The CDR3, as DNA: TGTGCCAGCAGCTCCGGACAGGGTGATGAAAAACTGTTTTTT. As protein: CASSSGQGDEKLFF. The full variable domain, completed using reference TRBV7-2 and TRBJ1-4, is GAGVSQSPSNKVTEKGKDVELRCDPISGHTALYWYRQSLGQGLEFLIYFQGNSAPDKSGLPSDRFSAERTGGSVSTLTIQRTQQEDSAVYLCASSSGQGDEKLFFGSGTQLSVL.

This clonotype came up a few times. This chain links TRBV20-1 with TRBJ2-5, with unresolved D. Trimming cost V 1 base and J 5 bases, with 14 bases left between them. The CDR3 runs to 14 residues. Germline V CDR1 and CDR2: DFQATT, SNEGSKA (reference sequence). CDR3 DNA sequence: TGCAGTGCTAGAGCCCACTCTAGTTTGGAGACCCAGTACTTC. Encoded protein: CSARAHSSLETQYF.

This clonotype has at least ten counts. The chain recombines TRBV19 with TRBJ2-1; 10 bases map to TRBD2. From germline, CDR1 is LNHDA and CDR2 SQIVND (reference sequence). J lost 9 bases, V lost 0 bases, and 8 bases had no gene match. The CDR3 contains 16 residues. The CDR3 region is CASSIDLAGAAREQFF. The CDR3 DNA follows: TGTGCCAGTAGTATAGATCTAGCGGGGGCGGCGCGTGAGCAGTTCTTC.

The chain couples TRBV19 to TRBJ1-1; TRBD1 agrees at 8 bases. The V gene's germline CDR1 is LNHDA and CDR2 SQIVND (reference sequence). The CDR3 runs 16 residues. Trimming took 4 bases from V and 0 from J; bases not matched to a gene: 7. CDR3 sequence (DNA): TGTGCCAGTAGTACCTGGACAGGGAGCATGAACACTGAAGCTTTCTTT. The encoded protein is CASSTWTGSMNTEAFF.

The rearrangement joins TRBV20-1 to TRBJ2-1; D is possibly TRBD1 (6 bases). The germline gives CDR1 DFQATT, CDR2 SNEGSKA (reference sequence). The V end lost 0 bases, the J end lost 0 bases, and 15 bases lay between the germline ends. The CDR3 totals 17 residues. CDR3 in amino acids: CSARDGTGIFSYNEQFF. As DNA, the CDR3 is TGCAGTGCTAGAGATGGAACAGGGATTTTCTCCTACAATGAGCAGTTCTTC.

In this sample, this clonotype turned up many times. This chain connects TRBV14 to TRBJ2-7; 8 bases are shared with TRBD2. Germline V gene sequence: CDR1 SGHDN, CDR2 FVKESK. After removal of 3 bases from V and 2 bases from J, the junction contained 0 bases not matched to a gene. The CDR3 runs to 13 residues. CDR3 loop: CASSHSGTYEQYF. The CDR3 coding sequence is TGTGCCAGCAGCCATAGCGGGACCTACGAGCAGTACTTC.

The CDR3, as DNA: TGTGCCAGCAGGCTTTGGGCGGCCTCCTACAATGAGCAGTTCTTC. It codes for CASRLWAASYNEQFF. The rearrangement joins TRBV2 to TRBJ2-1, with D hard to call. Deletions cut 6 bases from V and 0 bases from J, with 12 bases between. CDR3 size: 15 residues. CDR1 SNHLY and CDR2 FYNNEI come from the germline V gene.

The chain couples TRBV15 to TRBJ1-2, with TRBD1 matching 8 bases. V shed 0 bases and J 4 bases; nucleotides not matched to a gene: 4. CDR1 and CDR2 (germline): LNHNV, YYDKDF (reference sequence). This CDR3 comprises 15 residues. The CDR3 is CATSRDKDRVYGYTF. CDR3 nucleotides: TGTGCCACCAGCAGAGATAAGGACAGGGTCTATGGCTACACCTTC.

Ten or more counts support this clonotype. The gene calls are TRBV7-2 and TRBJ2-7, with no clear D. The CDR3 is 13 amino acids. Germline CDR1 reads SGHTA; CDR2 reads FQGNSA. V lost 5 bases and J lost 7, with 15 bases in between. Written as DNA, the CDR3 is TGTGCCAGCAGCCCCAGGAGTAGGTTGGAGCAGTACTTC. Translated: CASSPRSRLEQYF. Together with reference TRBV7-2 and TRBJ2-7, the CDR3 gives the full variable domain: GAGVSQSPSNKVTEKGKDVELRCDPISGHTALYWYRQSLGQGLEFLIYFQGNSAPDKSGLPSDRFSAERTGGSVSTLTIQRTQQEDSAVYLCASSPRSRLEQYFGPGTRLTVT.

This clonotype was observed a handful of times. The J gene is TRBJ2-5, the V gene TRBV20-1; D not certain. The germline gives CDR1 DFQATT, CDR2 SNEGSKA (reference sequence). The V gene lost 2 bases and the J gene lost 5 bases, with 12 bases spanning the gap. This CDR3 contains 13 residues. Here the CDR3 DNA reads TGCAGTGCTAGAATAGTCGCTTCGGAGACCCAGTACTTC. Amino acid sequence: CSARIVASETQYF.

This clonotype has more than one count but fewer than ten. The chain has TRBV4-2 and TRBJ1-5; no clear D. Germline V lookup: CDR1 LGHNA, CDR2 YNFKEQ. Trimming left V 3 bases short and J 6 bases short, with 9 bases between. The CDR3 sequence is 13 residues long. The CDR3 DNA follows: TGTGCCAGCAGCCAGGGGTACGGTCAGCCCCAGCATTTT. Translated, it gives CASSQGYGQPQHF.

This rearrangement joins TRBV3-1 to TRBJ2-1, with 9 bases that match TRBD1. The CDR3 extends over 16 amino acids. V was pared by 4 bases and J by 4 bases, with 8 bases of the junction left unmatched. Germline-derived CDR1 and CDR2 are LGHDT and YNNKEL (reference sequence). The CDR3, as DNA: TGTGCCAGCAGCCCTCTTAACAGGGGGCCATACAATGAGCAGTTCTTC. Its protein is CASSPLNRGPYNEQFF.

This clonotype has just a few counts. This chain connects TRBV7-9 to TRBJ2-3, with 9 bases matching TRBD1. Germline V lookup: CDR1 SEHNR, CDR2 FQNEAQ (reference sequence). The CDR3 sequence is 15 residues long. Unmatched junction bases numbered 1, after V lost 1 base and J lost 2 bases. CDR3 loop: CASSLGDRVTDTQYF. CDR3 DNA sequence: TGTGCCAGCAGCTTAGGGGACAGGGTCACAGATACGCAGTATTTT.

This clonotype has only a few counts. Here the CDR3 reads CASSSMDSLYGYTF. The CDR3, as DNA: TGTGCCAGCAGCTCAATGGACAGTCTCTATGGCTACACCTTC. V gene TRBV7-6 combines with J gene TRBJ1-2; possibly TRBD1 for D (6 bases). The V gene lost 4 bases and the J gene lost 4 bases, with 13 bases spanning the gap. In germline, CDR1 is SGHVS, CDR2 FNYEAQ. The CDR3 consists of 14 residues.

This clonotype has just a few counts. The rearrangement uses TRBV14 and TRBJ1-1, with TRBD1 as a possible D gene (5 bases). Germline V lookup: CDR1 SGHDN, CDR2 FVKESK. V was clipped by 4 bases and J by 4 bases, with 10 bases between them. The CDR3 has 13 amino acids. CDR3 DNA sequence: TGTGCCAGCAGCCGGGACTTGGCCACTGAAGCTTTCTTT. Translated, it gives CASSRDLATEAFF.

This clonotype was picked up many times. This chain connects TRBV7-3 to TRBJ2-6, with 8 bases identical to TRBD1. With V trimmed by 5 bases and J by 0 bases, 15 bases remained unmatched. The CDR3 is 20 residues long. CDR1 SGHTA and CDR2 FQGTGA come from the germline V gene. CDR3 in amino acids: CASSPNDRGGDGSGANVLTF. CDR3 in DNA: TGTGCCAGCAGCCCGAATGACAGGGGCGGGGATGGCTCTGGGGCCAACGTCCTGACTTTC.

This clonotype was seen ten or more times. The CDR3 spells CASTGDSSWANVLTF. Written as DNA, the CDR3 is TGTGCCAGCACTGGGGACAGCAGTTGGGCCAACGTCCTGACTTTC. The chain has TRBV6-2 or TRBV6-3 and TRBJ2-6; 7 bases line up with TRBD1. CDR3 size: 15 residues. Germline V lookup: CDR1 MNHEY, CDR2 SVGEGT. V shed 7 bases and J 5 bases; nucleotides not matched to a gene: 8.

This clonotype was counted at least ten times. The chain links TRBV7-2 to TRBJ2-7, with D possibly being TRBD1 or TRBD2 (5 bases each). V dropped 1 base and J dropped 3 bases, with 13 bases sitting between them. Germline V gives CDR1 SGHTA, CDR2 FQGNSA. The CDR3 runs 15 residues. The CDR3 coding sequence is TGTGCCAGCAGCTTAGGGGACCAGGTCCTCTACGAGCAGTACTTC. Protein sequence: CASSLGDQVLYEQYF.

Ten or more counts support this clonotype. The genes are TRBV24-1 and TRBJ2-1, with D possibly being TRBD1 or TRBD2 (5 bases each). Deletions cut 3 bases from V and 3 bases from J, with 11 bases between. Germline-derived CDR1 and CDR2 are KGHDR and SFDVKD. The CDR3 covers 15 residues. CDR3 DNA: TGTGCCACCAGTGATGGGCAGGGAGACTACAATGAGCAGTTCTTC. Amino acid sequence: CATSDGQGDYNEQFF.

The V and J genes are TRBV6-6 and TRBJ1-5; D gene unclear. Germline loops: CDR1 MNHNY, CDR2 SVGAGI (reference sequence). The CDR3 runs 13 residues. V was pared by 6 bases and J by 5 bases, with 11 bases between. CDR3 in amino acids: CASREASDQPQHF. CDR3 DNA sequence: TGTGCCAGCAGGGAGGCTTCAGATCAGCCCCAGCATTTT.

In the case of this clonotype: Being one base from a much bigger clone, this may be a read error. V gene TRBV7-2 combines with J gene TRBJ1-3; 7 positions match TRBD1. V lost 7 bases to trimming and J lost 0 bases; unmatched junction nucleotides: 9. The CDR3 has 16 amino acids. CDR1 and CDR2 (germline): SGHTA, FQGNSA. CDR3 DNA: TGTGCCAGCAACTCAACAGGGGACAGCTCTGGAAACACCATATATTTT. It yields the protein CASNSTGDSSGNTIYF.

This clonotype was recorded many times. The rearrangement uses TRBV6-5 and TRBJ2-7; tentatively, D is TRBD1 (5 bases). The germline gives CDR1 MNHEY, CDR2 SVGAGI. V lost 0 bases and J 3 bases, leaving 9 bases between the germline ends. The CDR3 extends over 14 amino acids. CDR3 nucleotides: TGTGCCAGCAGTTACTCGACAGCCCTCTACGAGCAGTACTTC. Translated: CASSYSTALYEQYF.

The CDR3 reads CASSLGGSGSVETQYF. As DNA, the CDR3 is TGTGCCAGCAGCTTAGGAGGCAGCGGGAGTGTCGAGACCCAGTACTTC. The genes are TRBV7-6 and TRBJ2-5; TRBD2 matches at 8 bases. This CDR3 spans 16 amino acids. The germline gives CDR1 SGHVS, CDR2 FNYEAQ. V trimming: 1 base; J trimming: 5 bases; junction bases outside the gene matches: 9.

The V and J genes are TRBV4-3 and TRBJ2-7; perhaps TRBD1 as D (5 bases). Trimming stripped 2 bases from V and 4 bases from J, with 9 bases between. The CDR3 spans 13 residues. Per germline, CDR1 LGHNA and CDR2 YSLEER. CDR3 DNA sequence: TGCGCCAGCAGCCAACAACAGGAGTACGAGCAGTACTTC. It is translated as CASSQQQEYEQYF.

This clonotype was seen many times. The rearrangement links TRBV6-1 to TRBJ1-5; D is uncertain. V lost 8 bases, J lost 2 bases, and 7 bases lay in between. This CDR3 is built from 12 residues. In germline, CDR1 is MNHNS, CDR2 SASEGT. The CDR3 DNA is TGTGCCAGCGTCCGGGGCAATCAGCCCCAGCATTTT. It encodes CASVRGNQPQHF.

In its sample, this clonotype was seen a few times. The chain employs TRBV29-1 and TRBJ2-3, with 8 bases aligning to TRBD2. J gave up 1 base and V 4 bases, and 7 bases lay outside the gene matches. The germline V gene encodes CDR1 SQVTM and CDR2 ANQGSEA. CDR3 length equals 15 residues. The chain's CDR3 is CSVALSAGGTDTQYF. The DNA of the CDR3 is TGCAGCGTTGCCCTGTCAGCGGGAGGCACAGATACGCAGTATTTT.